The clone carrying this T cell receptor beta chain has a count of ten or more. Its specificity is not known. TCRdb reprocessed the 5' RACE reads with MiXCR, giving one entry per CDR3 protein. Of 300,000 to 350,000 distinct CDR3 sequences in the sample, just under 20% were seen once. The data derive from a study of T-cell memory formation after mild COVID-19. CDR3 length equals 11 residues. CDR1 is SEHNR, CDR2 FQNEAQ, per germline (reference sequence). V lost 5 bases and J 6 bases, leaving 7 bases between the germline ends. Notes on the study in general: Researchers could not confirm that second-wave clones peaking on day 37 targeted SARS-CoV-2.

V gene TRBV7-9 combines with J gene TRBJ2-5; the D is unclear. The TCR sequence derives from a man aged 18 to 30 who had mild COVID-19 (a few samples of this study predate the infection). Cell type and time point are not known. The sample was PBMCs or a T cell subset sorted from them (not recorded which). The CDR3 sequence is CASSISQTQYF. Here the CDR3 DNA reads TGTGCCAGCAGCATCTCACAGACCCAGTACTTC.